Reported below is one T cell receptor beta chain. Its antigen specificity is not known. These data are taken from a study of cytomegalovirus exposure and HLA in healthy donors (dated by TCRdb to the late 2010s). About the full investigation: An earlier analysis of some 550 of the donors reported approximately 300 Gb of sequence data and 100 million to 140 million unique TCR beta sequences from approximately 180 million T cells. An early release that covered some 640 HLA-typed donors contained about 290 gigabases of sequencing data and around 85 million unique TCR sequences. Of the 398 genotyped donors, approximately 80% fell in the genetic ancestry cluster associated with self-reported Caucasian donors. The study aimed to test whether signatures of past pathogen exposure could be identified by cataloging public T cell receptors. The T cell repertoires of 550 to 850 subjects were profiled by immunosequencing and related to cytomegalovirus serostatus. Along with the roughly 610-subject first cohort, a separate validation cohort of over 90 different subjects was used. The study combined high-throughput TCR immunosequencing, statistical association of individual TCRs with disease status, and machine learning to predict cytomegalovirus infection status. In a later analysis, previously published TCR beta repertoires from 500 to 750 donors were re-analyzed and high-resolution HLA genotyping was added so that TCR occurrence patterns could be studied. In the later analysis, no new phenotypic data were used to find candidate immune exposures; instead, reliance was placed on TCR beta sequences and their occurrence across donors. An earlier analysis of 587 of the donors used high-throughput TCR beta sequencing to judge whether each TCR beta V gene segment behaved as functional or pseudogenic. Donor age, sex, ethnicity and CMV serostatus were compiled together with the repertoire data. Genome-wide SNP genotypes for about 60% of the roughly 700 donors were used in a later genetic analysis, which treated that subset as a discovery cohort. All discovery cohort repertoires had been generated on a single sequencing platform. HLA typing included class I and class II loci at four-digit resolution. Typing coverage varied by locus: 629-630 donors for A, B, C, DRB1 and DQB1; approximately 520 for DQA1; over 600 for DPA1; more than 450 for DPB1. Roughly 5 DR-DQ haplotypes were treated as single units for association and clustering because of strong linkage in the cohort. Among some 400 genotyped donors of the cohort, an average of approximately 220,000 unique TCR beta nucleotide sequences was sequenced per donor, of which approximately 19% were non-productive.

The cohort comprised 710 or so healthy bone marrow donors. At the time of sampling, every cohort member was nominally healthy, though immune exposures that went unrecorded were likely present. The donor tested CMV seronegative and was one of the 352 seronegative cohort members. Every donor gave a peripheral blood sample, and the peripheral blood mononuclear cells from that sample were used for TCR beta sequencing. The Qiagen DNeasy Blood Extraction Kit was used to extract genomic DNA from the blood cell samples. The paper as a whole reports these results and caveats: Because HLA typing was missing for some donors at each locus, association tests included only the typed subset. In a later genetic analysis, a missense DCLRE1C variant was associated with V-gene and J-gene trimming of TCR beta chains, and the association was replicated in an independent cohort. The study gave a list of about 160 TCR beta chains associated with cytomegalovirus. A further reported finding was that TCR beta sequences accurately predicted the HLA-A and HLA-B alleles for most subjects in the first cohort. According to the authors, the approach could potentially be generalized to other disease states and immunological phenotypes. A cluster of highly shared sequence variants was judged likely to represent a technical artifact of the sequencing pipeline. While some public TCRs were present in many individuals, most TCR sequences turned up only very rarely across donors. Compared with equally common non-associated chains, HLA-associated TCR beta chains in a later analysis were more clonally expanded and had lower generation probabilities. Strong co-occurrence of HLA alleles, especially DR and DQ, made assigning TCR associations to individual alleles difficult. In an earlier analysis of some 550 of the donors, most TCR beta V segments were observed in productive rearrangements about 87% or about 30% of the time, broadly matching IMGT annotations. The 87-base-pair reads could not distinguish some IMGT-functional V segments, including TRBV6-2 and TRBV6-3, so those segments were excluded. Most CMV-associated TCR beta chains appeared to be HLA-restricted in a later analysis, and the HLA associations seemed to be driven largely by CMV exposure. The classifier was reported to diagnose cytomegalovirus status with high specificity and sensitivity in both the original and validation cohorts. Immune exposure information for the cohort was limited to CMV serostatus. Fewer than 20 rarely observed V segments, including chromosome 9 orphons, were excluded from the earlier analysis of several hundred of the donors because counts were too low. A few of the identified cytomegalovirus-associated TCR beta chains were confirmed in vitro to be specific for cytomegalovirus antigens. In this cohort, only TCR beta chains were sequenced, and detectable features were limited by the absence of alpha or paired-chain data. The presence/absence analyses assumed that sequencing depth was roughly uniform across donors, and that assumption may not be true. Correlated functional status among segregating V segments might reflect linkage disequilibrium, but an unknown experimental factor could not be ruled out. According to a later genetic analysis, donors in an Asian-associated ancestry cluster had fewer N-insertions in productive TCRs than the approximately 700-donor mean. In a later analysis, the rate of TCR association differed among HLA loci, with DRB1 alleles having the most associated TCRs and HLA-C alleles having the fewest. Several of the top co-occurrence clusters appeared to be linked to parvovirus B19, influenza, CMV and Epstein-Barr virus, according to a later analysis. In a later analysis, 16,951 TCR beta sequences were associated with specific HLA alleles at a false discovery rate of 0.05.

The library relied on the immunoSEQ multiplex PCR assay. For the multiplex PCR, a mixture combining 60 forward primers for TCR Vbeta segments and 13 reverse primers for TCR Jbeta segments was used. Amplification of the CDR3 region of rearranged TCR beta genes was performed with a multiplex PCR assay on genomic DNA. The Illumina HiSeq System was used to sequence the amplified TCR beta libraries as 87-base-pair reads. The source study handled its data this way. A later analysis counted tens of millions of unique TCR beta chains across the roughly 700 repertoires, and around 9.9 million of these chains were shared by at least two donors. Raw reads were error-corrected and collapsed into unique sequences by a nearest-neighbor algorithm in which closely related sequences were merged to remove PCR and sequencing errors. To assign V, D and J gene segments, CDR3 sequences were aligned to IMGT reference sequences. Each retained sequence needed at least a six-nucleotide match to both a V gene segment and a J gene segment. A rearrangement was called productive if the CDR3 had no stop codons and remained in frame with V and J, and every other rearrangement was called non-productive. Following IMGT convention, CDR3 was defined as the stretch from the second conserved V-encoded cysteine to the conserved J-encoded phenylalanine. The earlier analysis of about 610 of the donors excluded any sequence lacking an unambiguous match to a single V gene segment. In an earlier analysis of approximately 610 of the donors, V segments were called functional above 56.7% productive rearrangements and were called segregating when the between-donor standard deviation exceeded 5%. A statistical classification framework was built to diagnose cytomegalovirus status from the catalog of TCR beta chain sequences. V and J gene assignment, in a later analysis, came from comparing TCR nucleotide sequences with IMGT/GENE-DB human TR gene sequences. In a later analysis, CDR3 sequences and most-parsimonious VDJ recombination scenarios were assigned using the TCRdist pipeline. A later analysis defined each TCR beta chain by its CDR3 amino acid sequence plus V-gene family, and excluded reads lacking a unique V-gene family. In a later analysis, 450 to 600 highly shared, low-generation-probability nucleotide sequences were removed to address suspected cross-contamination and a sequencing artifact. In a later analysis, a clonal expansion index was calculated for each public chain from normalized within-repertoire ranks of inferred template counts. Generation probabilities in a later analysis came from a VDJ recombination model fitted to out-of-frame rearrangements, and those results were checked against IGoR. In a later analysis, TCR-TCR, TCR-HLA and TCR-CMV co-occurrence was scored with hypergeometric tests, and a repertoire-size bias correction was applied to TCR pairs. In a later analysis, false discovery rates were estimated by permuting HLA or CMV assignments 20 times. In a later analysis, co-occurring TCRs were grouped with DBSCAN, and TCRdist sequence similarity was added when clustering was performed within HLA-allele-positive subsets. Repertoires with fewer than 30,000 or more than 120,000 public chains, plus five repertoires with anomalous nucleotide sharing, were excluded from co-occurrence clustering. TCRdb provides this immuneACCESS table in a form limited to in-frame rearrangements. Some clones are lacking; in checked studies, under half of them reflect an unresolved V gene, and why the rest are absent is not known. That table supplies the V and J calls and clone size; D and trimming were determined from the DNA. The record for this sample contains 150,000 or so clones. The ten largest account for around 1.7% of the sample.

The CDR1 and CDR2 encoded by the germline V gene are SQVTM and ANQGSEA. Ends trimmed: V by 6 bases, J by 1 base; bases unmatched to a gene: 7. Counted from cysteine to phenylalanine, this CDR3 has 15 amino acids. Solely the CDR3 DNA is kept, with 45 bases framed from the first base. Sequenced sample: PBMCs. The sequence links TRBV29-1 to TRBJ2-1; TRBD1 matches 9 bases in the middle. This clonotype was obtained from a woman aged 45 to 65 in good health and CMV-seronegative. The CDR3 here reads CSVKAGTGSYNEQFF. In nucleotide form, the sequence is TGCAGCGTCAAAGCCGGGACAGGGTCCTACAATGAGCAGTTCTTC.